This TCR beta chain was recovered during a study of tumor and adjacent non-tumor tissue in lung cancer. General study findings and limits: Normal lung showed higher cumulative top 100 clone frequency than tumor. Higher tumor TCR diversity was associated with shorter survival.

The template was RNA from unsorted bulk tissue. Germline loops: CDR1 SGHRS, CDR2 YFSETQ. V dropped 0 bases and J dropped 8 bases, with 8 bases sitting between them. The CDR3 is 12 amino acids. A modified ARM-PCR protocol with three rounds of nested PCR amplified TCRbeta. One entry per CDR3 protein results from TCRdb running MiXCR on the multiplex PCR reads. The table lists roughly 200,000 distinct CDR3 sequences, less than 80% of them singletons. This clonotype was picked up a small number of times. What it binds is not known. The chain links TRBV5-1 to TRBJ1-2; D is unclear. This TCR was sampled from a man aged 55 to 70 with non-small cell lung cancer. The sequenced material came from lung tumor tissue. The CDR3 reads CASSLGSSGYTF. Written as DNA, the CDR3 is TGCGCCAGCAGCTTGGGCAGTAGCGGCTACACCTTC.